This T cell receptor beta chain came from a study of PD-L1 blockade in urothelial cancer. Looking at the study overall: Atezolizumab (1,200 mg intravenously every 3 weeks) began in 2014 for patients. Between 0 and 3 prior chemotherapy regimens had been given to patients.

Specified time point: peripheral blood 6 weeks after treatment start. TCRdb keeps only in-frame clones here, not all; method: immunoSEQ multiplex PCR. This table has 95,000 to 130,000 clones, approximately 90% appearing once. This CDR3 has 16 residues. The germline gives CDR1 MDHEN, CDR2 SYDVKM. Trimming cost V 2 bases and J 7 bases, with 20 bases left between them. This clonotype originated in a man in his sixties with urothelial cancer. The specimen comprised PBMCs, sampled around atezolizumab (anti-PD-L1) treatment. The chain couples TRBV28 to TRBJ1-2; no clear D gene. As DNA, the CDR3 is TGTGCCAGCAGTTTAGTACTGACTTCAGCGTTAAGTGGCTACACCTTC. It yields the protein CASSLVLTSALSGYTF.